This passage covers 18 T cell receptor beta chains from one sample sequenced in a study of identical twins. Each CDR3 protein gets one entry after TCRdb re-called the 5' RACE reads with MiXCR. The data contain about 890,000 distinct CDR3 sequences, about 12% of them singletons. The same sample was also studied in work on yellow fever vaccine responses in identical twins.

The specimen was PBMCs. These receptors came from a young woman in good health.

The V gene is TRBV20-1, the J gene TRBJ1-4, with D possibly being TRBD1 (6 bases). This CDR3 comprises 18 residues. Trimming shortened V by 6 bases and J by 0 bases, and 23 bases separated the two germline ends. Germline V gene lookup returns CDR1 DFQATT and CDR2 SNEGSKA (reference sequence). The CDR3 loop is CSALLLGGHKPTNEKLFF. The CDR3 DNA sequence: TGCAGTGCCTTGCTTTTGGGGGGACACAAACCAACTAATGAAAAACTGTTTTTT.

There are a few counts of this clonotype. This chain connects TRBV18 to TRBJ1-4; 7 nucleotides agree with TRBD1. V was clipped by 5 bases and J by 8 bases; unmatched bases: 14. This CDR3 contains 16 residues. Germline V gene sequence: CDR1 KGHSH, CDR2 LQKENI. CDR3 coding DNA: TGTGCCAGCTCATTGAACAGGGGAAGGCCTTGGGAAAAACTGTTTTTT. It codes for CASSLNRGRPWEKLFF.

The rearrangement joins TRBV27 to TRBJ1-2, with TRBD1 as a possible D gene (5 bases). The CDR3 runs 15 residues. Trimming shortened V by 2 bases and J by 2 bases, and 12 bases separated the two germline ends. Looked up from germline, CDR1 is MNHEY and CDR2 is SMNVEV (reference sequence). The CDR3 DNA reads as TGTGCCAGCAGTTTAAAAGGGGCAGGGAACTATGGCTACACCTTC. The encoded protein is CASSLKGAGNYGYTF.

The chain is built from TRBV6-5 and TRBJ1-4, with D possibly being TRBD1 (5 bases). The CDR3 has 15 residues. The V gene lost 0 bases and the J gene lost 7 bases, with 12 bases spanning the gap. Germline loops: CDR1 MNHEY, CDR2 SVGAGI. The CDR3 coding sequence is TGTGCCAGCAGTTACTCTGGGGGAGTTGGTGAAAAACTGTTTTTT. Translated, it gives CASSYSGGVGEKLFF.

This chain joins TRBV11-3 and TRBJ2-2; possibly TRBD2 for D (5 bases). V was trimmed by 8 bases and J by 6 bases, leaving 10 bases between them. The CDR3 runs 12 residues. Germline values: CDR1 SGHNT, CDR2 YENEEA. CDR3 coding DNA: TGTGCCAGCGGGGTGAGGGCCGGGGAGCTGTTTTTT. Its protein product is CASGVRAGELFF.

This clonotype was found many times. The chain joins TRBV7-7 to TRBJ2-2; D is undetermined. This CDR3 spans 15 amino acids. Germline CDR1 SSHAT, CDR2 FNYEAQ (reference sequence). The V end was cut by 8 bases, the J end by 1 base, with 14 bases between. DNA for the CDR3: TGTGCCAGCGGCACGGTATCGTTGAACACCGGGGAGCTGTTTTTT. It specifies CASGTVSLNTGELFF.

The V gene is TRBV5-6, the J gene TRBJ2-2; TRBD2 might be the D (5 bases). CDR3 length: 18 amino acids. The germline CDR1 and CDR2 sequences are SGHDT and YYEEEE. The ends were cut back, 1 base at V and 7 bases at J, with 23 bases in the middle. The CDR3 DNA reads TGTGCCAGCAGCTTGCGACCACCAGGAAGGAGAGAGGGCGGGGAGCTGTTTTTT. Translating it yields CASSLRPPGRREGGELFF.

This clonotype has a count of ten or more. The V call is TRBV6-1, the J call TRBJ1-3, with D possibly being TRBD1 (5 bases). Per germline, CDR1 MNHNS and CDR2 SASEGT. V was clipped by 6 bases and J by 4 bases, with 13 bases between them. This CDR3 is built from 14 residues. The CDR3 loop is CASSPGGYGNTIYF. In DNA form, the CDR3 reads TGTGCCAGCAGCCCCGGGGGGTACGGAAACACCATATATTTT.

In the case of this clonotype: One end of the junction is discordant with germline, which a read error may explain. DNA of the CDR3: TGTGCCAGCCCACCACCGGGACTAGCGGGAAGCTCCTACAATGAGCAGTTCTTC. Protein product: CASPPPGLAGSSYNEQFF. V usage is TRBV18 and J usage is TRBJ2-1; 13 bases agree with TRBD2. Germline V lookup: CDR1 KGHSH, CDR2 LQKENI. CDR3 length: 18 residues.

This clonotype was observed many times. This rearrangement joins TRBV6-1 to TRBJ1-1; tentatively, D is TRBD1 (5 bases). V gave up 8 bases and J gave up 0 bases, with 10 bases separating them. The germline V gene encodes CDR1 MNHNS and CDR2 SASEGT. The CDR3 is 13 amino acids. This CDR3 is CASETAMNTEAFF. The CDR3 DNA reads as TGTGCCAGCGAGACAGCAATGAACACTGAAGCTTTCTTT.

This chain joins TRBV12-3 or TRBV12-4 and TRBJ2-7, with 14 bases aligning to TRBD2. J lost 3 bases, V lost 3 bases, and 4 bases had no gene match. The CDR3 spans 16 residues. CDR3 region: CASSFGLAGGFYEQYF. The CDR3 nucleotides read TGTGCCAGCAGTTTCGGACTAGCGGGAGGCTTCTACGAGCAGTACTTC.

This sequence joins TRBV7-2 and TRBJ1-5; D might be TRBD1 (6 bases). Germline V gene lookup returns CDR1 SGHTA and CDR2 FQGNSA. This CDR3 has 15 amino acids. Deletions cut 4 bases from V and 2 bases from J, with 12 bases between. CDR3 in amino acids: CASSWGARGNQPQHF. CDR3 coding DNA: TGTGCCAGCAGCTGGGGGGCGAGGGGCAATCAGCCCCAGCATTTT.

The count of this clonotype is one. The missing conserved phenylalanine or tryptophan at the end of this CDR3 makes a read error likely. V and J are TRBV29-1 and TRBJ2-1; tentatively, D is TRBD2 (5 bases). CDR3 size: 15 residues. Germline assignment: CDR1 SQVTM and CDR2 ANQGSEA. V was trimmed by 4 bases and J by 0 bases, leaving 13 bases between them. The CDR3 DNA reads as TGCAGCGTTGCGGAGCGGTTGAGCTCCTACAATGAGCAGTTCCTC. This translates into CSVAERLSSYNEQFL.

This clonotype was seen more than once but under ten times. The rearrangement links TRBV20-1 to TRBJ2-1; possibly TRBD2 for D (6 bases). The length of the CDR3 is 18 residues. V shed 0 bases and J shed 5 bases, with 23 bases lying between them. Per germline, CDR1 DFQATT and CDR2 SNEGSKA (reference sequence). This CDR3 reads CSARDLRVGGALHNEQFF. In nucleotides, the CDR3 is TGCAGTGCTAGAGATCTGCGGGTGGGGGGAGCTTTGCACAATGAGCAGTTCTTC.

The chain is built from TRBV28 and TRBJ2-5, with 9 positions matching TRBD1. Germline V gene lookup returns CDR1 MDHEN and CDR2 SYDVKM. Unmatched junction bases numbered 12, after V lost 5 bases and J lost 5 bases. The CDR3 has 16 residues. CDR3 residues: CASSPASTGGRETQYF. The CDR3 coding sequence is TGTGCCAGCAGTCCCGCGTCGACAGGGGGAAGGGAGACCCAGTACTTC.

The chain uses TRBV12-3 or TRBV12-4 and TRBJ1-5; D is unclear. The CDR3 consists of 15 residues. V was cut by 2 bases and J by 4 bases, with 12 bases left in between. Here the CDR3 reads CASSLSAVLNQPQHF. The CDR3 DNA sequence: TGTGCCAGCAGTTTATCTGCAGTGTTAAATCAGCCCCAGCATTTT.

CDR3 nucleotide sequence: TGTGCCAGTAGTATTACCACCGGGGAGCTGTTTTTT. It codes for CASSITTGELFF. The chain has TRBV19 and TRBJ2-2; the D is unclear. CDR1 is LNHDA and CDR2 is SQIVND in the germline V gene (reference sequence). The CDR3 length is 12 residues. Deletions cut 3 bases from V and 4 bases from J, with 3 bases between.

The chain uses TRBV6-4 and TRBJ1-1; 8 nucleotides line up with TRBD1. Germline V gene lookup returns CDR1 MRHNA and CDR2 SNTAGT. After removal of 2 bases from V and 0 bases from J, the junction contained 8 bases not matched to a gene. This CDR3 has 17 amino acids. CDR3 loop: CASSDPDREEVNTEAFF. CDR3 sequence (DNA): TGTGCCAGCAGTGACCCGGACAGGGAAGAGGTGAACACTGAAGCTTTCTTT.